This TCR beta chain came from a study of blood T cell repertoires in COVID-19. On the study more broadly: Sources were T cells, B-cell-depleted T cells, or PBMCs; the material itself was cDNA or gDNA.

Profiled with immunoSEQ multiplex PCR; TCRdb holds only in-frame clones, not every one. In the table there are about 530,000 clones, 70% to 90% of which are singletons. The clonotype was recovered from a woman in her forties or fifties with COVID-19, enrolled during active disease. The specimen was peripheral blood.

CDR3 sequence (DNA): TGTGCCAGCAGCTTAGATTCCGAGACAGGGGCTGGCTACACCTTC. It codes for CASSLDSETGAGYTF. The chain uses TRBV13 and TRBJ1-2; TRBD1 aligns across 8 bases. The germline gives CDR1 PRHDT, CDR2 FYEKMQ (reference sequence). V was pared by 1 base and J by 7 bases, with 8 bases of the junction left unmatched. This CDR3 contains 15 residues.